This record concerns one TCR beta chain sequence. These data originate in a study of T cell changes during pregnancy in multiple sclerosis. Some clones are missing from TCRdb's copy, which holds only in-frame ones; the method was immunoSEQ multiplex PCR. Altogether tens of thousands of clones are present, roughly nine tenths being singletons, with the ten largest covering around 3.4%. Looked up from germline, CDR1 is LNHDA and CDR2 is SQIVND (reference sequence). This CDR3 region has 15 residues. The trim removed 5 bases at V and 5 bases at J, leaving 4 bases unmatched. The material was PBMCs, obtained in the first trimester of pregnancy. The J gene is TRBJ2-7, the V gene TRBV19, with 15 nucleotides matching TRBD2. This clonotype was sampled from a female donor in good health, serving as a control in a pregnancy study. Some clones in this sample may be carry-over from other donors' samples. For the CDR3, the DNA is TGTGCCAGTAGTGCTGGACTAGCGGGGGGGAACGAGCAGTACTTC. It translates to CASSAGLAGGNEQYF.